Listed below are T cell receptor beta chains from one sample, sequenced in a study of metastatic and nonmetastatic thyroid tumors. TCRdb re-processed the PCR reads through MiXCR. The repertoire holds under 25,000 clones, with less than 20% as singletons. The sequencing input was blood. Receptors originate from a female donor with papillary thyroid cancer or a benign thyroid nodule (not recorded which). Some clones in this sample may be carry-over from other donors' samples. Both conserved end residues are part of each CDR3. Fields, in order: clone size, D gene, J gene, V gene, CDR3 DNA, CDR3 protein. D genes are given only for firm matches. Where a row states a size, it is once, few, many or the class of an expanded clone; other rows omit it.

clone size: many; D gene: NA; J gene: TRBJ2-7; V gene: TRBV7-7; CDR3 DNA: TGTGCTAGCAGCCCCTTGGGGGGCGCCCCCGACGAGCAGTACTTC; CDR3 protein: CASSPLGGAPDEQYF
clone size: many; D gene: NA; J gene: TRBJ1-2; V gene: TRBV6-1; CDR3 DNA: TGTGCCAGCAGTGAAAGGAGCTGGTCGGGCAGGGGCGGCTATGGCTACACCTTC; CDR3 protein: CASSERSWSGRGGYGYTF
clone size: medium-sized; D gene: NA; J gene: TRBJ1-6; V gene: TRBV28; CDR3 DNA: TGTGCCAGCAAACAACACAGCTCCTATAATTCACCCCTCCACTTT; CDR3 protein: CASKQHSSYNSPLHF
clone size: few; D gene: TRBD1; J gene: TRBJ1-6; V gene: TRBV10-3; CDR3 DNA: TGTGCCATCAGTCGGGGGACAGACTCACCCCTCCACTTT; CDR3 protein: CAISRGTDSPLHF
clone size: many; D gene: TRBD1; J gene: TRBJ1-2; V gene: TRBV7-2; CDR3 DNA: TGTGCCAGCAGCGCGCAAACCTTTGGAGGGGGCCGGAACTATGGCTACACCTTC; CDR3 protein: CASSAQTFGGGRNYGYTF
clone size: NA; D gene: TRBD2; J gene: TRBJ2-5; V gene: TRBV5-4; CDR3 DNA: TGTGCCAGCAGCTTAGCGGGGGGGGAACAGACCCAGTACTTC; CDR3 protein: CASSLAGGEQTQYF
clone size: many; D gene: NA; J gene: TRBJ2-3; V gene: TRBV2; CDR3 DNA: TGTGCCAGCACTGAACGATTTAATACGCAGTATTTT; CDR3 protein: CASTERFNTQYF
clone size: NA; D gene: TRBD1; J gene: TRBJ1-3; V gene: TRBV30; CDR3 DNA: TGTTCTTCCCTGCGGGACAGCTCTGGAAACACCATATATTTT; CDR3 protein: CSSLRDSSGNTIYF
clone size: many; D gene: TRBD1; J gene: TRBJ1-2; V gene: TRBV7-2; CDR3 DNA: TGTGCCAGCAGCCCCCGGGACAGACCTGCGGACTATGGCTACACCTTC; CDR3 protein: CASSPRDRPADYGYTF
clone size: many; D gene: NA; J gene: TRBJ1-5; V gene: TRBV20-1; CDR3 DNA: TGCAGTGCTAGAGGACAAGGGGTTCGGACCCAGCATTTT; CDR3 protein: CSARGQGVRTQHF